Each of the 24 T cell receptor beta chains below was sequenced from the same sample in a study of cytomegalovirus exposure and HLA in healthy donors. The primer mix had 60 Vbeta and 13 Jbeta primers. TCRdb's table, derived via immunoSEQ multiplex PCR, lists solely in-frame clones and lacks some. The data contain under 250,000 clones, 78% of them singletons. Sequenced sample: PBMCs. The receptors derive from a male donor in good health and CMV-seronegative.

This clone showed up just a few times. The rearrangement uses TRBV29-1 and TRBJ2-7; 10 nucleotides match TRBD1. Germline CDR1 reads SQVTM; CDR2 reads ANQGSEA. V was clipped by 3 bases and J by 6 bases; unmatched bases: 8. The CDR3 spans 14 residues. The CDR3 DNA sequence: TGCAGCGTTGAGGCCGGGACAGGGGTCGGCGAGCAGTACTTC. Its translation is CSVEAGTGVGEQYF.

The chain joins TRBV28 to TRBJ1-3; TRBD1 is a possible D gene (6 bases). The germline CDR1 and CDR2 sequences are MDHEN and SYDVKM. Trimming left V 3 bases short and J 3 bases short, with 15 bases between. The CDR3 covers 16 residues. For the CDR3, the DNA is TGTGCCAGCAGTTTTCTATTGGGGGCGCGTGGAAACACCATATATTTT. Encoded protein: CASSFLLGARGNTIYF.

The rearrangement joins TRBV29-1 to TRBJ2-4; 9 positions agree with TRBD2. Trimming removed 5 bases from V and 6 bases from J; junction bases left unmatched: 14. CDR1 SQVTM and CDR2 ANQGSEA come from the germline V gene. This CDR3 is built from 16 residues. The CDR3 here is CSVSGGRASHLNIQYF. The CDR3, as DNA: TGCAGCGTTAGTGGCGGGAGGGCCTCTCATCTAAACATTCAGTACTTC.

In DNA form, the CDR3 reads TGTGCCAGCAGTTTAACGGTAGCGGTAGATGAGCAGTTCTTC. Protein: CASSLTVAVDEQFF. The chain recombines TRBV27 with TRBJ2-1; TRBD2 is a possible D gene (6 bases). This CDR3 has 14 residues. Germline CDR1 is MNHEY and CDR2 is SMNVEV (reference sequence). The germline V and J ends were trimmed by 2 bases and 8 bases, with 13 bases remaining between them.

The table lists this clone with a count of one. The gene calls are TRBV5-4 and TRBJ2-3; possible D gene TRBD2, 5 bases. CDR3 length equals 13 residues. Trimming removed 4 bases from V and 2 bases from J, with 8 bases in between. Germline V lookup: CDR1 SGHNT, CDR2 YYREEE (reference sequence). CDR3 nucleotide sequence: TGTGCCAGCAGCAGTCTAGCCACAGATACGCAGTATTTT. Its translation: CASSSLATDTQYF.

The CDR3 bases are TGCGCCAGCAGTGTCGGGACTAGCGGGAGGTGGTCAGACACAGATACGCAGTATTTT. Translated, it gives CASSVGTSGRWSDTDTQYF. This chain links TRBV10-1 with TRBJ2-3; the match to TRBD2 covers 15 bases. CDR3 size: 19 residues. The germline V gene has CDR1 WNHNN and CDR2 SYGVQD (reference sequence). Trimming removed 4 bases from V and 2 bases from J; junction bases left unmatched: 10.

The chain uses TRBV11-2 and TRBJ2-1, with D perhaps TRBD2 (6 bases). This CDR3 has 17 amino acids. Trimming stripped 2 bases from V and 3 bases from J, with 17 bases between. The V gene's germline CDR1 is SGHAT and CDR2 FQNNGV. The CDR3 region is CASSLRARGGGYNEQFF. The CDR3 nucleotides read TGTGCCAGCAGCTTAAGGGCCCGGGGAGGAGGCTACAATGAGCAGTTCTTC.

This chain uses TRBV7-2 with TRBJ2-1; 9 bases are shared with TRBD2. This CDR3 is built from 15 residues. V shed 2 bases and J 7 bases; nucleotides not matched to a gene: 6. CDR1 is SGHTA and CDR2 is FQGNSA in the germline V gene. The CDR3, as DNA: TGTGCCAGCAGCTTACGGGCGGGAGGGCGAAATGAGCAGTTCTTC. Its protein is CASSLRAGGRNEQFF.

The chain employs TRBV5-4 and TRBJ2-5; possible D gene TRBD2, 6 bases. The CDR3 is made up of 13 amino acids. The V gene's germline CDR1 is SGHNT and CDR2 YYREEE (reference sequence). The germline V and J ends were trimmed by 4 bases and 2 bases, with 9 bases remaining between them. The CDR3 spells CASSRDLQETQYF. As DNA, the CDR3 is TGTGCCAGCAGCCGGGACTTACAAGAGACCCAGTACTTC.

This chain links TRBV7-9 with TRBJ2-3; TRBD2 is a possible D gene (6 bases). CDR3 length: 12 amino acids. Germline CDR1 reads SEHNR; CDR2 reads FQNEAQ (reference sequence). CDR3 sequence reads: CSDGDFTDTQYF. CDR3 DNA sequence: TGTTCCGACGGGGACTTCACAGATACGCAGTATTTT.

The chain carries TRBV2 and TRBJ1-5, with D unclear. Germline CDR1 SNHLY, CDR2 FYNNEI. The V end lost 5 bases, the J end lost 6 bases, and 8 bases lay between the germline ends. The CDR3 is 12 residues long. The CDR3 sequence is CASSPSVQPQHF. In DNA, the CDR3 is TGTGCCAGCAGTCCTTCCGTTCAGCCCCAGCATTTT.

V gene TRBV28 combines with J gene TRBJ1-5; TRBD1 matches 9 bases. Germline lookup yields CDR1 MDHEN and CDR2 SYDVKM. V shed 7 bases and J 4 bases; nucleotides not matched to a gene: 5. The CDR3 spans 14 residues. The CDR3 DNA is TGTGCCAGCATCCGGGACAGGGTAAATCAGCCCCAGCATTTT. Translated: CASIRDRVNQPQHF.

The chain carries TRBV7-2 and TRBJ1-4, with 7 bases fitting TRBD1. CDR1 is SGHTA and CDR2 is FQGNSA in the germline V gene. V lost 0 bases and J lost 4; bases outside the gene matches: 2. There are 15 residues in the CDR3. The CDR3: CASSLAGQHNEKLFF. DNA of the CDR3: TGTGCCAGCAGCTTAGCGGGACAGCATAATGAAAAACTGTTTTTT.

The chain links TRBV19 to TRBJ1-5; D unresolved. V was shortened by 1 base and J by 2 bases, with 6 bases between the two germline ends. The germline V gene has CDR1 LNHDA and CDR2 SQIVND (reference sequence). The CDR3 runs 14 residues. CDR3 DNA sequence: TGTGCCAGTAGTATAGGATCAGGCAATCAGCCCCAGCATTTT. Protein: CASSIGSGNQPQHF.

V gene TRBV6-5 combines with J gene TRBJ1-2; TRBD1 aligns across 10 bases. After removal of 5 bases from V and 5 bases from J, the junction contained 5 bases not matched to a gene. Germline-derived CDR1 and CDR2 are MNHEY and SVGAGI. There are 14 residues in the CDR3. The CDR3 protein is CASSRDRGSYGYTF. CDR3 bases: TGTGCCAGCAGTAGGGACAGGGGATCGTATGGCTACACCTTC.

In DNA form, the CDR3 reads TGTGCCAGTAGTATATTGGACTTATCCAGGGGCTCCTACAATGAGCAGTTCTTC. Translated, it gives CASSILDLSRGSYNEQFF. V and J are TRBV19 and TRBJ2-1; D is possibly TRBD1 (6 bases). The CDR3 length is 18 residues. CDR1 LNHDA and CDR2 SQIVND come from the germline V gene (reference sequence). The V and J ends lost 2 bases and 0 bases respectively, with 17 bases between them.

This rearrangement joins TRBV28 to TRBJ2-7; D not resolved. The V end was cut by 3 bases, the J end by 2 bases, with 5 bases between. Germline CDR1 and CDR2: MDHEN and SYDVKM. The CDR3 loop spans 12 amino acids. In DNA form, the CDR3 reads TGTGCCAGCAGTTTCAGAACCTACGAGCAGTACTTC. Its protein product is CASSFRTYEQYF.

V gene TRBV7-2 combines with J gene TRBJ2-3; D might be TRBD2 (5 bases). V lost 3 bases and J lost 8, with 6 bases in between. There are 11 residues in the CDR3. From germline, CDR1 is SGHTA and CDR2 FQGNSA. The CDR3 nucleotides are TGTGCCAGCAGCTTCGGGGTTACGCAGTATTTT. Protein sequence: CASSFGVTQYF.

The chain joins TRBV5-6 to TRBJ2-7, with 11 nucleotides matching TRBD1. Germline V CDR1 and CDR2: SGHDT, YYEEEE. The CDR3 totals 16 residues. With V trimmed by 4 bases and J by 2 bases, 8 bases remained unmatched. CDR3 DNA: TGTGCCAGCAGCCCGGACTCGGGACAGGGGGCCTACGAGCAGTACTTC. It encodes CASSPDSGQGAYEQYF.

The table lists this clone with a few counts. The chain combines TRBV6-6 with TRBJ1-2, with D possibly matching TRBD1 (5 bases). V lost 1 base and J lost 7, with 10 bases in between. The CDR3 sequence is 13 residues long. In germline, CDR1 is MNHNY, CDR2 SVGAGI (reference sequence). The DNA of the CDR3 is TGTGCCAGCAGTTACTTGGGACTCGCTGGCTACACCTTC. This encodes CASSYLGLAGYTF.

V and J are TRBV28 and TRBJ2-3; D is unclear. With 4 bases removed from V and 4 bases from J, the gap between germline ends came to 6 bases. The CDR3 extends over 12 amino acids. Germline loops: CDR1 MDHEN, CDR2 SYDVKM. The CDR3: CASSSGPDTQYF. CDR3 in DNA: TGTGCCAGCAGTTCAGGCCCAGATACGCAGTATTTT.

CDR3 sequence: CSVEAADTQYF. The CDR3 bases are TGCAGCGTTGAAGCGGCAGATACGCAGTATTTT. J is TRBJ2-3 and V is TRBV29-1; D unresolved. The CDR3 is 11 amino acids. Trimming pared 1 base from V and 4 bases from J, leaving 3 bases between. Germline V gene lookup returns CDR1 SQVTM and CDR2 ANQGSEA.

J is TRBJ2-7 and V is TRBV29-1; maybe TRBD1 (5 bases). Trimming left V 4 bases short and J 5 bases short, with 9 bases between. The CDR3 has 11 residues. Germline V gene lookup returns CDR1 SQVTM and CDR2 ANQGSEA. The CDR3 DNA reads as TGCAGCGTTGTTAGGGGCCACGAGCAGTACTTC. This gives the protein CSVVRGHEQYF.

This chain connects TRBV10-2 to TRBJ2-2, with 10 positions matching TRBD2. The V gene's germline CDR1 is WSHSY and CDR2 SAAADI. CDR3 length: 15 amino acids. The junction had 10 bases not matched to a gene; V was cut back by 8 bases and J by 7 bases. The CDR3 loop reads CASHGSGRAGGELFF. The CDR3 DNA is TGCGCCAGCCACGGCAGCGGGAGGGCCGGCGGGGAGCTGTTTTTT.